A selection of T cell receptor beta chains follows, all from one sample in a study of T cell repertoires in cytomegalovirus infection. TCRdb re-derived calls from the reads in MiXCR, one entry per CDR3 protein. Of more than 150,000 distinct CDR3 sequences in the sample, 23% were seen once. Sequencing was carried out using PBMCs. The receptors stem from a human donor in good health (CMV status not recorded). Some clones in this sample may be carry-over from other donors' samples. The conserved cysteine and the conserved F or W are not part of the CDR3 here. D genes are given only for firm matches.

v_call: TRBV7-6; d_call: NA; cdr3_aa: ASSLSQRPNEKLF
v_call: TRBV7-2; d_call: NA; cdr3_aa: ASSFNIMTELF
v_call: TRBV28; d_call: TRBD1; cdr3_aa: ASRGTGGFVEKLF
v_call: TRBV3-1; d_call: TRBD2; cdr3_aa: ASSQEAGVTDTQY
v_call: TRBV9; d_call: NA; cdr3_aa: ASSVWGRDDEQF
v_call: TRBV5-1; d_call: NA; cdr3_aa: ASSLRESMNTEAF
v_call: TRBV11-3; d_call: TRBD1; cdr3_aa: ASSVRGTGGNEQF
v_call: TRBV7-9; d_call: NA; cdr3_aa: ASSLLTDTQY
v_call: TRBV5-6; d_call: NA; cdr3_aa: ASSLRTVNSPLH
v_call: TRBV4-3; d_call: NA; cdr3_aa: ASSQDSAQSGKTQY
v_call: TRBV20-1; d_call: NA; cdr3_aa: SAREAGDTQY
v_call: TRBV12-3/TRBV12-4; d_call: NA; cdr3_aa: ASSLEGTLNSNQPQH
v_call: TRBV7-2; d_call: NA; cdr3_aa: ASSLRKIGSDTQY
v_call: TRBV14; d_call: NA; cdr3_aa: ASSIYAQQF
v_call: TRBV6-5; d_call: NA; cdr3_aa: ASSTVGHNEQF
v_call: TRBV11-1; d_call: NA; cdr3_aa: ASSLAQGPRVDTQY
v_call: TRBV18; d_call: NA; cdr3_aa: ASSPRSLQENTEAF